What follows are 29 T cell receptor beta chains derived from one specimen sequenced in a study of T cell repertoires in cytomegalovirus infection. For these TCRs, the target antigens are not known. Each CDR3 protein gets one entry after TCRdb re-called the reads with MiXCR. Among a few hundred thousand distinct CDR3 sequences, about 25% were seen once, and the ten largest hold about an eighth. This sample comprised cultured PBMCs, obtained from culture after CMV antigen stimulation. Receptors originate from a human donor in good health (CMV status not recorded). Some clones in this sample may be carry-over from other donors' samples.

This clonotype was detected a few times. The chain uses TRBV4-1 and TRBJ2-1; D gene uncertain. Trimming removed 0 bases at V and 0 bases at J, with 9 bases between. Looked up from germline, CDR1 is MGHRA and CDR2 is YSYEKL. The CDR3 totals 16 residues. In DNA form, the CDR3 reads TGCGCCAGCAGCCAAGACAACCCATTCTCCTACAATGAGCAGTTCTTC. Translation gives CASSQDNPFSYNEQFF.

The sample holds many counts of this clonotype. The genes are TRBV7-8 and TRBJ2-3, with 8 bases matching TRBD2. This CDR3 has 18 residues. The junction had 19 bases not matched to a gene; V was cut back by 5 bases and J by 6 bases. From germline, CDR1 is SGHVS and CDR2 FQNEAQ. CDR3 amino acids: CASSGASGGGLSLDTQYF. The CDR3 nucleotides are TGTGCCAGCAGCGGAGCCTCGGGGGGGGGGCTGTCGTTGGATACGCAGTATTTT.

This clonotype was seen many times. This chain connects TRBV11-2 to TRBJ2-2; D ambiguous. This CDR3 spans 16 amino acids. Trimming removed 0 bases at V and 3 bases at J, with 11 bases between. Germline loops: CDR1 SGHAT, CDR2 FQNNGV. The CDR3 DNA is TGTGCCAGCAGCTTAGATCAAATCCGCGACACCGGGGAGCTGTTTTTT. It translates to CASSLDQIRDTGELFF.

The V call is TRBV11-1, the J call TRBJ2-1; tentatively, D is TRBD1 or TRBD2 (5 bases each). Germline V lookup: CDR1 SGHAT, CDR2 FQDESV (reference sequence). Trimming shortened V by 2 bases and J by 8 bases, and 19 bases separated the two germline ends. CDR3 length: 16 amino acids. The CDR3 loop reads CASSLTVPIGGHEQFF. DNA for the CDR3: TGTGCCAGCAGCTTAACCGTACCCATTGGGGGTCATGAGCAGTTCTTC. The full variable domain, completed using reference TRBV11-1 and TRBJ2-1, is EAEVAQSPRYKITEKSQAVAFWCDPISGHATLYWYRQILGQGPELLVQFQDESVVDDSQLPKDRFSAERLKGVDSTLKIQPAELGDSAMYLCASSLTVPIGGHEQFFGPGTRLTVL.

The table lists this clonotype with a few counts. V and J are TRBV28 and TRBJ2-7, with D tentatively TRBD1 (6 bases). Germline values: CDR1 MDHEN, CDR2 SYDVKM. This CDR3 region has 11 residues. Trimming removed 7 bases from V and 7 bases from J, with 11 bases in between. The CDR3 coding sequence is TGTGCCAGCAACGACAGGCTAGAGCAGTACTTC. Amino acids: CASNDRLEQYF. The whole variable domain, remainder taken from reference TRBV28 and TRBJ2-7, is DVKVTQSSRYLVKRTGEKVFLECVQDMDHENMFWYRQDPGLGLRLIYFSYDVKMKEKGDIPEGYSVSREKKERFSLILESASTNQTSMYLCASNDRLEQYFGPGTRLTVT.

This chain joins TRBV12-3 or TRBV12-4 and TRBJ1-4, with TRBD1 matching over 7 bases. V trimming: 3 bases; J trimming: 7 bases; junction bases outside the gene matches: 8. This CDR3 comprises 15 residues. The DNA of the CDR3 is TGTGCCAGCAGTTTGGGGTCAGGGGGAAGTGAAAAACTGTTTTTT. It translates to CASSLGSGGSEKLFF.

This clonotype was found a few times. The chain joins TRBV19 to TRBJ1-5, with D possibly TRBD1 on 5 matching bases. Trimming pared 6 bases from V and 1 base from J, leaving 10 bases between. The length of the CDR3 is 14 residues. CDR1 is LNHDA and CDR2 is SQIVND in the germline V gene (reference sequence). The CDR3 coding sequence is TGTGCCAGTAGGGGACCGGGAAGCAATCAGCCCCAGCATTTT. It translates to CASRGPGSNQPQHF.

Only a few counts were recorded for this clonotype. The V call is TRBV25-1, the J call TRBJ2-1, with 8 bases matching TRBD1. The V segment lost 4 bases and the J segment 9 bases; nucleotides outside the gene matches: 14. CDR3 length equals 16 residues. Germline V gene lookup returns CDR1 MGHDK and CDR2 SYGVNS. CDR3 nucleotide sequence: TGTGCCAGCAGTGCCCGGACAGGGCCTCGACGAGGTGAGCAGTTCTTC. Translation: CASSARTGPRRGEQFF.

This clonotype was seen only a few times. The chain combines TRBV7-9 with TRBJ2-3; D may be TRBD2 (5 bases). This CDR3 has 14 residues. Per the germline V gene, CDR1 is SEHNR and CDR2 is FQNEAQ (reference sequence). V was clipped by 2 bases and J by 5 bases, with 11 bases between them. The CDR3 loop is CASSLNWGEDTQYF. The CDR3 DNA reads TGTGCCAGCAGCTTAAATTGGGGAGAAGATACGCAGTATTTT.

This clonotype was counted a few times. V is TRBV24-1 and J is TRBJ2-3; D possibly corresponds to TRBD1 (5 bases). This CDR3 is built from 12 residues. V lost 9 bases and J 6 bases, leaving 12 bases between the germline ends. Looked up from germline, CDR1 is KGHDR and CDR2 is SFDVKD. The CDR3 region is CATSGSWDTQYF. DNA of the CDR3: TGTGCCACCTCAGGGTCTTGGGATACGCAGTATTTT.

The CDR3 nucleotides read TGTGCCAGCAGTGAATTACGCCCCCTTACTAGCACAGTTACAGATACGCAGTATTTT. It yields the protein CASSELRPLTSTVTDTQYF. V gene TRBV2 combines with J gene TRBJ2-3; a weak D match, TRBD2 (6 bases). This CDR3 is built from 19 residues. Trimming took 2 bases from V and 3 from J, leaving 24 bases between them. Germline V gene sequence: CDR1 SNHLY, CDR2 FYNNEI.

To note about this clonotype: One junction end disagrees with the germline gene, perhaps due to a read error. This chain's CDR3 is CASNLLRDSSTDTQYF. CDR3 DNA: TGTGCCAGCAACTTACTCCGAGATTCTAGCACAGATACGCAGTATTTT. The chain links TRBV11-1 to TRBJ2-3; D is uncertain. The germline CDR1 and CDR2 sequences are SGHAT and FQDESV (reference sequence). The CDR3 sequence is 16 residues long. Supplemented by reference TRBV11-1 and TRBJ2-3, the full variable domain reads EAEVAQSPRYKITEKSQAVAFWCDPISGHATLYWYRQILGQGPELLVQFQDESVVDDSQLPKDRFSAERLKGVDSTLKIQPAELGDSAMYLCASNLLRDSSTDTQYFGPGTRLTVL.

This clonotype was picked up many times. V and J are TRBV7-2 and TRBJ1-3, with TRBD1 matching 9 bases. Germline loops: CDR1 SGHTA, CDR2 FQGNSA. CDR3 length: 14 residues. V lost 4 bases, J lost 4 bases, and 2 bases stayed unmatched. In DNA, the CDR3 is TGTGCCAGCAGCTACAGGGGGCCCGGAAACACCATATATTTT. Amino acid sequence: CASSYRGPGNTIYF.

CDR3 coding DNA: TGTGCCAGCAGCCCCGAAGGTGGGAGCTCCTACAATGAGCAGTTCTTC. This gives the protein CASSPEGGSSYNEQFF. The chain is built from TRBV7-3 and TRBJ2-1; D might be TRBD2 (5 bases). With 5 bases removed from V and 0 bases from J, the gap between germline ends came to 14 bases. The CDR3 has 16 amino acids. Germline lookup yields CDR1 SGHTA and CDR2 FQGTGA.

This rearrangement joins TRBV29-1 to TRBJ2-3, with D uncertain. CDR3 length: 14 amino acids. V dropped 2 bases and J dropped 4 bases, with 13 bases sitting between them. Germline V gene sequence: CDR1 SQVTM, CDR2 ANQGSEA. CDR3: CSVEFSVYADTQYF. DNA for the CDR3: TGCAGCGTTGAATTTTCGGTGTATGCAGATACGCAGTATTTT.

The rearrangement uses TRBV12-3 or TRBV12-4 and TRBJ2-1; D possibly corresponds to TRBD2 (5 bases). The V end lost 8 bases, the J end lost 0 bases, and 11 bases lay between the germline ends. The length of the CDR3 is 14 residues. CDR3 in amino acids: CASGPGSSYNEQFF. The CDR3 DNA is TGTGCCAGCGGTCCGGGGAGCTCCTACAATGAGCAGTTCTTC.

The sample holds a few counts of this clonotype. The chain has TRBV24-1 and TRBJ2-1; 9 bases are a match to TRBD2. The CDR3 length is 15 residues. Per the germline V gene, CDR1 is KGHDR and CDR2 is SFDVKD. The V gene end was trimmed by 5 bases and the J gene end by 11 bases; junction bases not matched to a gene: 12. Here the CDR3 DNA reads TGTGCCACCAGTGCGAATCTGGCGGGAGGGGACCAGCAGTTCTTC. It specifies CATSANLAGGDQQFF.

This clonotype was recorded a few times. V and J are TRBV29-1 and TRBJ2-3; D perhaps matches TRBD1 (6 bases). Germline-derived CDR1 and CDR2 are SQVTM and ANQGSEA. This CDR3 has 13 residues. Trimming cost V 3 bases and J 5 bases, with 12 bases left between them. CDR3 DNA sequence: TGCAGCGTTGAGGGGACACTGGGAGATACGCAGTATTTT. Translating it yields CSVEGTLGDTQYF.

This clonotype was seen many times. The chain combines TRBV7-2 with TRBJ1-5; D is undetermined. The CDR3 loop spans 14 amino acids. Looked up from germline, CDR1 is SGHTA and CDR2 is FQGNSA. The V gene lost 4 bases and the J gene lost 2 bases, with 9 bases spanning the gap. Written as DNA, the CDR3 is TGTGCCAGCAGCTCCGTGGGCCGCAATCAGCCCCAGCATTTT. Its translation is CASSSVGRNQPQHF. The variable domain in full, completed from reference TRBV7-2 and TRBJ1-5, reads GAGVSQSPSNKVTEKGKDVELRCDPISGHTALYWYRQSLGQGLEFLIYFQGNSAPDKSGLPSDRFSAERTGGSVSTLTIQRTQQEDSAVYLCASSSVGRNQPQHFGDGTRLSIL.

This clonotype was counted a few times. The chain recombines TRBV7-2 with TRBJ1-2, with D possibly matching TRBD1 (5 bases). The CDR3 has 15 residues. The V and J ends lost 4 bases and 2 bases respectively, with 14 bases between them. CDR1 and CDR2 (germline): SGHTA, FQGNSA. Here the CDR3 DNA reads TGTGCCAGCAGCTCCTATAGGGACGGCAACTATGGCTACACCTTC. Amino acid sequence: CASSSYRDGNYGYTF.

For the CDR3, the DNA is TGTGCCAGCTCACAACAGGAGGGAAATCAGCCCCAGCATTTT. As protein: CASSQQEGNQPQHF. This rearrangement joins TRBV27 to TRBJ1-5, with TRBD1 as a possible D gene (5 bases). The length of the CDR3 is 14 residues. Trimming shortened V by 8 bases and J by 4 bases, and 15 bases separated the two germline ends. Germline CDR1 and CDR2: MNHEY and SMNVEV (reference sequence).

This clonotype showed up many times. This chain joins TRBV6-2 or TRBV6-3 and TRBJ2-2; 9 bases match TRBD2. The CDR3 contains 14 residues. V was clipped by 7 bases and J by 2 bases; unmatched bases: 2. Germline V gives CDR1 MNHEY, CDR2 SVGEGT. CDR3: CASISGSNTGELFF. The CDR3, as DNA: TGTGCCAGCATTAGCGGGAGTAACACCGGGGAGCTGTTTTTT.

This chain links TRBV7-3 with TRBJ2-2; maybe TRBD1 (5 bases). This CDR3 spans 15 amino acids. V lost 5 bases and J 5 bases, leaving 15 bases between the germline ends. Germline V gene data show CDR1 as SGHTA and CDR2 as FQGTGA. The CDR3 region is CASSPGQFLTGELFF. Written as DNA, the CDR3 is TGTGCCAGCAGCCCCGGACAATTCTTGACCGGGGAGCTGTTTTTT.

The chain joins TRBV10-3 to TRBJ2-7; TRBD2 aligns across 8 bases. The CDR3 consists of 14 residues. CDR1 ENHRY and CDR2 SYGVKD come from the germline V gene. With V trimmed by 3 bases and J by 7 bases, 8 bases remained unmatched. This chain's CDR3 is CAISDFGRAGEQYV. In DNA, the CDR3 is TGTGCCATCAGTGATTTCGGGAGGGCGGGGGAGCAGTACGTC.

This clonotype was detected only a few times. The chain has TRBV7-9 and TRBJ2-3, with D perhaps TRBD2 (6 bases). Germline V lookup: CDR1 SEHNR, CDR2 FQNEAQ (reference sequence). This CDR3 has 14 amino acids. The V end lost 2 bases, the J end lost 6 bases, and 12 bases lay between the germline ends. CDR3 DNA: TGTGCCAGCAGCTTACGGCGGGAACGTGATACGCAGTATTTT. Its translation: CASSLRRERDTQYF.

The CDR3 sequence: CASSIQGARITIYF. The DNA of the CDR3 is TGTGCCAGTAGTATTCAGGGGGCGAGAATCACCATATATTTT. The J gene is TRBJ1-3, the V gene TRBV19, with 8 bases aligning to TRBD1. In germline, CDR1 is LNHDA, CDR2 SQIVND (reference sequence). The CDR3 extends over 14 amino acids. V shed 3 bases and J 9 bases; nucleotides not matched to a gene: 7.

This clonotype was detected a few times. The chain employs TRBV28 and TRBJ2-6; either TRBD1 or TRBD2 may supply D (5 bases each). There are 16 residues in the CDR3. CDR1 is MDHEN and CDR2 is SYDVKM in the germline V gene. The V gene lost 2 bases and the J gene lost 2 bases, with 10 bases spanning the gap. The CDR3 region has the DNA TGTGCCAGCAGTTTAGTTTGGGGGACTGGGGCCAACGTCCTGACTTTC. Its translation: CASSLVWGTGANVLTF.

The J gene is TRBJ2-3, the V gene TRBV20-1, with D possibly TRBD2 on 6 matching bases. CDR3 length: 12 amino acids. Germline assignment: CDR1 DFQATT and CDR2 SNEGSKA (reference sequence). The germline V and J ends were trimmed by 3 bases and 6 bases, with 10 bases remaining between them. The CDR3: CSARGTADTQYF. In DNA form, the CDR3 reads TGCAGTGCTAGGGGGACTGCCGATACGCAGTATTTT.

This sequence joins TRBV6-5 and TRBJ1-2; tentative D call: TRBD1 (5 bases). The CDR3 sequence is 12 residues long. Between the trimmed V and J ends, which lost 8 bases and 2 bases, there was a span of 9 bases. Germline CDR1 MNHEY, CDR2 SVGAGI. CDR3 loop: CASADRNYGYTF. The CDR3 nucleotides read TGTGCCAGCGCCGACAGAAACTATGGCTACACCTTC.